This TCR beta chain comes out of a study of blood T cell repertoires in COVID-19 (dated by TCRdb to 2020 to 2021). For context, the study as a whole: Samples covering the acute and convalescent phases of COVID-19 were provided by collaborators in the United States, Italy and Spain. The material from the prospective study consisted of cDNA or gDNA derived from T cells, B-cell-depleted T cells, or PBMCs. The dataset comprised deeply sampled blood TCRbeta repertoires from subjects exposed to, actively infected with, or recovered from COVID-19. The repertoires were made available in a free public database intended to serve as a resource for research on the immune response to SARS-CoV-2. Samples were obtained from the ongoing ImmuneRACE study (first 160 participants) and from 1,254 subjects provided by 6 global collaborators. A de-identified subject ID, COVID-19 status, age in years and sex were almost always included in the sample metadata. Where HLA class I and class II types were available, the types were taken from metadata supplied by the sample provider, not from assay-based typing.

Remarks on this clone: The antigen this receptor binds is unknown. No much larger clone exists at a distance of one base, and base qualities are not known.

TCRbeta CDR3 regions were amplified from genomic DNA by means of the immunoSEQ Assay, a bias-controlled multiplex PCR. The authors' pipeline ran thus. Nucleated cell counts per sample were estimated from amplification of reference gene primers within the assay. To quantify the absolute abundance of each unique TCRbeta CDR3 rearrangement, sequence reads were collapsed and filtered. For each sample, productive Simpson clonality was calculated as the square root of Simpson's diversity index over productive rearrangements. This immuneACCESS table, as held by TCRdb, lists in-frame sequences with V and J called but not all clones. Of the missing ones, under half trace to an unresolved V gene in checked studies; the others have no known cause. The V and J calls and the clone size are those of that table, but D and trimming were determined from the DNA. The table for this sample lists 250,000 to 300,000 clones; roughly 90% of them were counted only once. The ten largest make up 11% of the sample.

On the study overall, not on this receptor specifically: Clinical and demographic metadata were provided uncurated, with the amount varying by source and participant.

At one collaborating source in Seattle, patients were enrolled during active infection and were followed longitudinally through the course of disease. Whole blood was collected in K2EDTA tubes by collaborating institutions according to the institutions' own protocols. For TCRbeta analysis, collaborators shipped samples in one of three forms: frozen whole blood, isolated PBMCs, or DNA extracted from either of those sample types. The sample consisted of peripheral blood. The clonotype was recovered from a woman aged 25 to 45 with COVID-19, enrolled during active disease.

The DNA sequence is as follows: TGCAGCGTTGAAGCGCCCCTGAGACTAGCGGAAGAGACCCAGTACTTC. Its translation is CSVEAPLRLAEETQYF. In this chain, TRBV29-1 is recombined with TRBJ2-5; 9 central bases correspond to TRBD2. From its cysteine to its phenylalanine, the CDR3 spans 16 amino acids. CDR3 DNA only is kept here, 48 bases in frame from base 1. The germline V and J ends show losses of 1 base and 3 bases respectively, and no gene match explains 9 bases of the junction. Based on the germline V gene, the CDR1 and CDR2 sequences are SQVTM and ANQGSEA.